A single sample gave rise to the 9 T cell receptor beta chains below, sequenced in a study of cytomegalovirus exposure and HLA in healthy donors. Clones were read by immunoSEQ multiplex PCR, and TCRdb kept only the in-frame ones, dropping some. This table holds approximately 41,000 clones, approximately 95% found once. Input material: PBMCs. Receptors were obtained from a man younger than 35 in good health and CMV-seronegative.

The rearrangement links TRBV5-4 to TRBJ2-5; 10 bases match TRBD2. This CDR3 spans 17 amino acids. V lost 1 base, J lost 9 bases, and 15 bases stayed unmatched. CDR1 and CDR2 from the germline V gene are SGHNT and YYREEE (reference sequence). The CDR3 reads CASSLPSGGLADVSQYF. CDR3 coding DNA: TGTGCCAGCAGCTTGCCTAGCGGGGGACTCGCCGATGTATCCCAGTACTTC.

The CDR3 loop is CASSTPGIPNYGYTF. CDR3 nucleotide sequence: TGTGCCAGCAGTACCCCAGGGATCCCTAACTATGGCTACACCTTC. The rearrangement uses TRBV6-5 and TRBJ1-2, with D perhaps matching TRBD1 (5 bases). The CDR3 loop spans 15 amino acids. The ends were cut back, 5 bases at V and 0 bases at J, with 13 bases in the middle. The germline V gene encodes CDR1 MNHEY and CDR2 SVGAGI.

J is TRBJ2-1 and V is TRBV9, with 7 bases aligning to TRBD2. The V and J ends lost 3 bases and 5 bases, in that order; junction bases with no gene match: 8. Germline loops: CDR1 SGDLS, CDR2 YYNGEE. This CDR3 region has 15 residues. DNA of the CDR3: TGTGCCAGCAGCGCGCCCGGGACTACCGACAATGAGCAGTTCTTC. It yields the protein CASSAPGTTDNEQFF.

The V and J genes are TRBV11-3 and TRBJ2-3, with 10 bases aligning to TRBD1. This CDR3 is built from 14 residues. After removal of 1 base from V and 5 bases from J, the junction contained 0 bases not matched to a gene. CDR1 is SGHNT and CDR2 is YENEEA in the germline V gene. The CDR3 DNA reads TGTGCCAGCAGCTTAGGGACAGGGGGAGATACGCAGTATTTT. The encoded protein is CASSLGTGGDTQYF.

The J gene is TRBJ1-5, the V gene TRBV27; D might be TRBD1 (5 bases). V gave up 5 bases and J gave up 3 bases, with 11 bases separating them. From germline, CDR1 is MNHEY and CDR2 SMNVEV (reference sequence). This CDR3 comprises 14 residues. CDR3 nucleotides: TGTGCCAGCAGTAAGACAGCTATCAATCAGCCCCAGCATTTT. Translated: CASSKTAINQPQHF.

V gene TRBV9 combines with J gene TRBJ2-5, with D perhaps matching TRBD1 (6 bases). CDR1 and CDR2 (germline): SGDLS, YYNGEE. Trimming removed 4 bases at V and 2 bases at J, with 12 bases between. The CDR3 extends over 14 amino acids. The CDR3 sequence: CASSPPTGQETQYF. The CDR3 region has the DNA TGTGCCAGCAGCCCCCCAACAGGGCAAGAGACCCAGTACTTC.

This chain connects TRBV7-3 to TRBJ2-1; D may be TRBD2 (7 bases). With 2 bases removed from V and 0 bases from J, the gap between germline ends came to 23 bases. Germline-derived CDR1 and CDR2 are SGHTA and FQGTGA. This CDR3 is built from 20 residues. The CDR3 sequence is CASSLSASGGGGSSYNEQFF. CDR3 bases: TGTGCCAGCAGCTTATCCGCATCGGGGGGAGGGGGGAGCTCCTACAATGAGCAGTTCTTC. The full variable domain, its missing parts supplied by reference TRBV7-3 and TRBJ2-1, is GAGVSQTPSNKVTEKGKYVELRCDPISGHTALYWYRQSLGQGPEFLIYFQGTGAADDSGLPNDRFFAVRPEGSVSTLKIQRTERGDSAVYLCASSLSASGGGGSSYNEQFFGPGTRLTVL.

V gene TRBV29-1 combines with J gene TRBJ2-7; 8 bases align to TRBD1. There are 13 residues in the CDR3. Germline CDR1 reads SQVTM; CDR2 reads ANQGSEA. The V and J ends lost 2 bases and 0 bases, in that order; junction bases with no gene match: 0. The CDR3 is CSVETGGSYEQYF. CDR3 nucleotides: TGCAGCGTTGAAACAGGGGGCTCCTACGAGCAGTACTTC.

The V call is TRBV7-2, the J call TRBJ2-3, with 8 bases lining up with TRBD1. The V and J ends lost 1 base and 6 bases, in that order; junction bases with no gene match: 9. Per the germline V gene, CDR1 is SGHTA and CDR2 is FQGNSA. The length of the CDR3 is 16 residues. The CDR3 nucleotides read TGTGCCAGCAGCTTAGGACGGCGACAGGGGCTGGATACGCAGTATTTT. It codes for CASSLGRRQGLDTQYF. The whole variable domain, filled in from reference TRBV7-2 and TRBJ2-3, reads GAGVSQSPSNKVTEKGKDVELRCDPISGHTALYWYRQSLGQGLEFLIYFQGNSAPDKSGLPSDRFSAERTGGSVSTLTIQRTQQEDSAVYLCASSLGRRQGLDTQYFGPGTRLTVL.